A selection of T cell receptor beta chains follows, all from one sample in a study of regulatory T cells in long-lasting Graves disease. TCRdb passed the multiplex PCR reads through MiXCR, listing each CDR3 protein once. The sample holds 500,000 or so distinct CDR3 sequences, 15% to 20% seen once. These data also featured in a second study, about T cells in Graves' hyperthyroidism and ophthalmopathy.

Material: peripheral blood mononuclear cells (PBMCs), obtained at new diagnosis, from a patient treated with antithyroid drugs. These receptors originate from a woman aged 35-65 years with Graves disease. Both conserved end residues are part of each CDR3. Each record gives: D gene, J gene, V gene, CDR3 protein. A D gene is named only where the DNA matches it firmly.

>TRBD2|TRBJ2-7|TRBV4-1
CASSQGTSGVSYEQYF
>NA|TRBJ2-7|TRBV25-1
CASSEIGGYEQYF
>NA|TRBJ1-6|TRBV3-1
CASSQRFRGNSPLHF
>TRBD2|TRBJ2-3|TRBV4-1
CASSHLTGGTDTQYF
>NA|TRBJ2-7|TRBV4-1
CASSLMTASYEQYF
>NA|TRBJ1-1|TRBV3-1
CASSQRSRNRMNTEAFF
>NA|TRBJ2-1|TRBV28
CASSLVPDEQFF
>NA|TRBJ1-1|TRBV6-9
CASSYSQGMNTEAFF
>NA|TRBJ1-3|TRBV18
CASSPPDGAGNTIYF
>TRBD2|TRBJ2-7|TRBV3-1
CASSERGAYEQYF
>NA|TRBJ2-2|TRBV5-4
CASSLSLGAIGELFF
>TRBD1|TRBJ1-1|TRBV30
CASGEGAPAFF
>NA|TRBJ2-3|TRBV9
CASSVGGKRTDTQYF